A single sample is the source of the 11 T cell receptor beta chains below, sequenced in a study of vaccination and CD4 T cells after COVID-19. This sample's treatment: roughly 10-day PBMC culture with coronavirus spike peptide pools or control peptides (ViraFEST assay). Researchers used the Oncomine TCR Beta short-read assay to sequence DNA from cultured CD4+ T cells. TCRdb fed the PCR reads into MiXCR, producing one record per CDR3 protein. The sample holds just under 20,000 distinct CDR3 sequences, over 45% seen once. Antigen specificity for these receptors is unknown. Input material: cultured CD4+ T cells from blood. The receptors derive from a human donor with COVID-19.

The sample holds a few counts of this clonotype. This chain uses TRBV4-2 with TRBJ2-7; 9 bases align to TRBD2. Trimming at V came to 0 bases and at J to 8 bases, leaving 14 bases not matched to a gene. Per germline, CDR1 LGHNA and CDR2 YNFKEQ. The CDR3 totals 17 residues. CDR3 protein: CASSQEIGTSRSDKQYF. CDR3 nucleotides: TGTGCCAGCAGCCAAGAAATAGGGACTAGCCGATCGGATAAGCAGTACTTC.

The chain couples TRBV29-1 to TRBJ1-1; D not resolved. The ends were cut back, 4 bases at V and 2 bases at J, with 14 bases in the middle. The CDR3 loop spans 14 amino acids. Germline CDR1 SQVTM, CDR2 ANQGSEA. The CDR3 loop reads CSVVVGSGNTEAFF. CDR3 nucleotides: TGCAGCGTTGTCGTAGGGTCGGGAAACACTGAAGCTTTCTTT.

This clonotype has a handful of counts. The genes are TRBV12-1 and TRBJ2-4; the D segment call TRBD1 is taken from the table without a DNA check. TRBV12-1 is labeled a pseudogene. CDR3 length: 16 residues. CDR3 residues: CANSRPRGSRLDIQYF. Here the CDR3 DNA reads TGTGCCAATTCCCGACCCAGGGGGTCACGTTTGGACATTCAGTACTTC.

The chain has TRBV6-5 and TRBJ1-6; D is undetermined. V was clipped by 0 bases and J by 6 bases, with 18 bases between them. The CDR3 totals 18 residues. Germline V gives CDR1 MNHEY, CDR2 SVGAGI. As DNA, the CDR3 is TGTGCCAGCAGTTACTCGATAGGGCAGGCTGGCCTTAATTCACCCCTCCACTTT. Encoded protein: CASSYSIGQAGLNSPLHF.

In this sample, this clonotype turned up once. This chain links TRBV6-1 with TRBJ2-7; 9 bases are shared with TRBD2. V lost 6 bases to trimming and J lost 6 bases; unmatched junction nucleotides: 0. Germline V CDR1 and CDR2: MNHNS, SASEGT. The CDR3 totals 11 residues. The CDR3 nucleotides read TGTGCCAGCAGGCGGGGGGGCGAGCAGTACTTC. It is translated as CASRRGGEQYF.

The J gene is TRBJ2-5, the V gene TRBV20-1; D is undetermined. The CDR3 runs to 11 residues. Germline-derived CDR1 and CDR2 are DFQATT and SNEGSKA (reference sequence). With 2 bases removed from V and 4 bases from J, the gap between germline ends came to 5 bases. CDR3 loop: CSARKAETQYF. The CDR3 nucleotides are TGCAGTGCTAGAAAGGCAGAGACCCAGTACTTC.

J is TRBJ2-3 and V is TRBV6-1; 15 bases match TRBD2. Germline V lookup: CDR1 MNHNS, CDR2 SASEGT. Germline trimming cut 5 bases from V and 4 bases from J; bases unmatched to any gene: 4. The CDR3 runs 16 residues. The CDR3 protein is CASSLGLAGGADTQYF. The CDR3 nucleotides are TGTGCCAGCAGTCTTGGACTAGCGGGGGGGGCAGATACGCAGTATTTT.

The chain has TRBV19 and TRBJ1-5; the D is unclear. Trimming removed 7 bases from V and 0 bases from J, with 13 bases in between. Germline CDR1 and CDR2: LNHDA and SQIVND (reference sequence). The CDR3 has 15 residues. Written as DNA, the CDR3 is TGTGCCAGTAACAAGGGCCAGTATAGCAATCAGCCCCAGCATTTT. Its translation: CASNKGQYSNQPQHF.

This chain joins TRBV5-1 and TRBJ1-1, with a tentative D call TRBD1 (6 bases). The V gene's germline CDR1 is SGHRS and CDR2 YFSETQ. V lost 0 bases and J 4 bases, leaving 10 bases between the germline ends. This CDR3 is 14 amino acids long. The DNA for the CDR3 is TGCGCCAGCAGCTTGGCCAGGGGACGCACTGAAGCTTTCTTT. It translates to CASSLARGRTEAFF.

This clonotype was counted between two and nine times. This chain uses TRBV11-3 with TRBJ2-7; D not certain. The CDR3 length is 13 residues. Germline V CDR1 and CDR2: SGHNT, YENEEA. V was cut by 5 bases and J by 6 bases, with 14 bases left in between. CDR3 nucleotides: TGTGCCAGCAGCCTCAACCAGATGGGCGAGCAGTACTTC. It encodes CASSLNQMGEQYF.

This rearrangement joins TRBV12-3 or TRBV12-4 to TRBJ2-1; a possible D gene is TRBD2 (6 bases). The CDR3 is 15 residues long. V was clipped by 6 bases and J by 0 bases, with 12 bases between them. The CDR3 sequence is CASRPGEVSYNEQFF. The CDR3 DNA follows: TGTGCCAGCAGGCCCGGGGAGGTCTCCTACAATGAGCAGTTCTTC.